The 18 T cell receptor beta chains below all came from one sample that was sequenced in a study of cytomegalovirus exposure and HLA in healthy donors. PCR employed 60 Vbeta and 13 Jbeta primers. Profiling relied on immunoSEQ multiplex PCR, and the TCRdb table lists in-frame clones only, not all of them. The data show about 130,000 clones, more than 80% seen once. The source material was PBMCs. These receptors came from a woman between 35 and 50 years old in good health and CMV-seropositive.

CDR3 region: CASSQGLTDKHEKLFF. As DNA, the CDR3 is TGCGCCAGCAGCCAAGGACTAACCGACAAACATGAAAAACTGTTTTTT. This chain joins TRBV4-1 and TRBJ1-4; D is uncertain. CDR3 length equals 16 residues. The V end lost 1 base, the J end lost 6 bases, and 15 bases lay between the germline ends. In germline, CDR1 is MGHRA, CDR2 YSYEKL.

J is TRBJ1-1 and V is TRBV5-6, with a weak D call TRBD1 (6 bases). CDR1 and CDR2 from the germline V gene are SGHDT and YYEEEE. The V end lost 2 bases, the J end lost 1 base, and 9 bases lay between the germline ends. The CDR3 is 14 amino acids. In DNA, the CDR3 is TGTGCCAGCAGCTTCACAGGGACGAACACTGAAGCTTTCTTT. This codes for CASSFTGTNTEAFF.

The J gene is TRBJ1-1, the V gene TRBV9; TRBD1 is a possible D gene (5 bases). Germline lookup yields CDR1 SGDLS and CDR2 YYNGEE. The CDR3 spans 18 residues. V lost 4 bases and J 0 bases, leaving 22 bases between the germline ends. The CDR3 loop reads CASSPFLGAGRMNTEAFF. In DNA form, the CDR3 reads TGTGCCAGCAGCCCATTTTTAGGGGCGGGGAGAATGAACACTGAAGCTTTCTTT.

The chain links TRBV18 to TRBJ2-3; tentatively, D is TRBD2 (5 bases). Germline assignment: CDR1 KGHSH and CDR2 LQKENI. Trimming cost V 4 bases and J 3 bases, with 8 bases left between them. The CDR3 has 13 amino acids. The CDR3: CASSLRETDTQYF. CDR3 nucleotide sequence: TGTGCCAGCTCACTGAGGGAAACAGATACGCAGTATTTT. Full variable domain (remainder filled in from reference TRBV18 and TRBJ2-3): NAGVMQNPRHLVRRRGQEARLRCSPMKGHSHVYWYRQLPEEGLKFMVYLQKENIIDESGMPKERFSAEFPKEGPSILRIQQVVRGDSAAYFCASSLRETDTQYFGPGTRLTVL.

The chain uses TRBV27 and TRBJ2-5, with unresolved D. TRBJ2-7 matches the DNA end more closely, so the J call is doubtful. From germline, CDR1 is MNHEY and CDR2 SMNVEV (reference sequence). This CDR3 has 11 residues. Here the CDR3 reads CASGREYEQYF. The CDR3 nucleotides are TGTGCCAGCGGTCGAGAGTACGAGCAGTACTTC.

The chain carries TRBV9 and TRBJ2-3; perhaps TRBD2 as D (5 bases). Germline V gene sequence: CDR1 SGDLS, CDR2 YYNGEE. The length of the CDR3 is 12 residues. V lost 6 bases and J lost 9, with 14 bases in between. CDR3 protein: CASNPGSGTQYF. The CDR3 nucleotides read TGTGCCAGCAATCCGGGGAGTGGGACGCAGTATTTT.

A single count supports this clone. This sequence joins TRBV5-1 and TRBJ1-1; 7 positions match TRBD1. V lost 3 bases, J lost 2 bases, and 4 bases stayed unmatched. Germline loops: CDR1 SGHRS, CDR2 YFSETQ. CDR3 length: 14 residues. The CDR3 reads CASSWAGGNTEAFF. Here the CDR3 DNA reads TGCGCCAGCAGCTGGGCAGGGGGAAACACTGAAGCTTTCTTT. Using reference TRBV5-1 and TRBJ1-1 for the parts outside the CDR3, the full variable domain is KAGVTQTPRYLIKTRGQQVTLSCSPISGHRSVSWYQQTPGQGLQFLFEYFSETQRNKGNFPGRFSGRQFSNSRSEMNVSTLELGDSALYLCASSWAGGNTEAFFGQGTRLTVV.

CDR3 DNA sequence: TGTGCCAGCAGCCGACCCGGGACAGGGACAGCTTTCTTT. This sequence encodes CASSRPGTGTAFF. The genes are TRBV7-9 and TRBJ1-1, with 9 bases aligning to TRBD1. V was pared by 5 bases and J by 10 bases, with 8 bases of the junction left unmatched. The CDR3 loop spans 13 amino acids. Germline CDR1 and CDR2: SEHNR and FQNEAQ (reference sequence).

This clone was picked up a small number of times. V usage is TRBV6-5 and J usage is TRBJ1-6; D gene unclear. The CDR3 length is 13 residues. Deletions cut 4 bases from V and 9 bases from J, with 10 bases between. CDR1 is MNHEY and CDR2 is SVGAGI in the germline V gene. CDR3 protein: CASSLAGFSPLHF. The CDR3 DNA follows: TGTGCCAGCAGTTTGGCGGGGTTTTCACCCCTCCACTTT.

The table lists this clone with a few counts. The chain couples TRBV20-1 to TRBJ1-2; D gene unclear. CDR1 and CDR2 from the germline V gene are DFQATT and SNEGSKA (reference sequence). V lost 6 bases and J 8 bases, leaving 13 bases between the germline ends. The CDR3 covers 11 residues. CDR3 loop: CSAQVLGGYTF. The DNA of the CDR3 is TGCAGTGCCCAAGTACTAGGGGGCTACACCTTC.

This clone was seen only a few times. The rearrangement uses TRBV28 and TRBJ2-7, with 8 bases identical to TRBD2. This CDR3 is 14 amino acids long. The V gene end was trimmed by 3 bases and the J gene end by 4 bases; junction bases not matched to a gene: 5. Germline assignment: CDR1 MDHEN and CDR2 SYDVKM. CDR3 loop: CASSLSGSTYEQYF. The CDR3 region has the DNA TGTGCCAGCAGTTTGAGCGGGAGTACTTACGAGCAGTACTTC.

This clone is a singleton in its sample. The CDR3: CASSSLASGSYNEQFF. In DNA form, the CDR3 reads TGCGCCAGCAGTTCTCTAGCGTCCGGCTCCTACAATGAGCAGTTCTTC. The rearrangement links TRBV5-1 to TRBJ2-1; TRBD2 might be the D (6 bases). V gave up 5 bases and J gave up 0 bases, with 15 bases separating them. This CDR3 region has 16 residues. The V gene's germline CDR1 is SGHRS and CDR2 YFSETQ.

This clone has just a few counts. This chain uses TRBV9 with TRBJ2-7, with D maybe TRBD2 (5 bases). V lost 3 bases to trimming and J lost 6 bases, with 22 bases between them. This CDR3 comprises 16 residues. Germline V lookup: CDR1 SGDLS, CDR2 YYNGEE. The CDR3 sequence: CASSGPAAGVLIEQYF. CDR3 in DNA: TGTGCCAGCAGCGGACCCGCAGCCGGGGTCCTTATCGAGCAGTACTTC. Full variable domain (rest looked up from reference TRBV9 and TRBJ2-7): DSGVTQTPKHLITATGQRVTLRCSPRSGDLSVYWYQQSLDQGLQFLIQYYNGEERAKGNILERFSAQQFPDLHSELNLSSLELGDSALYFCASSGPAAGVLIEQYFGPGTRLTVT.

This chain links TRBV27 with TRBJ2-1; D not resolved. The V end was cut by 6 bases, the J end by 0 bases, with 15 bases between. Germline loops: CDR1 MNHEY, CDR2 SMNVEV (reference sequence). The CDR3 extends over 16 amino acids. CDR3 coding DNA: TGTGCCAGCAGAGAGAGCGTCCAAAGCTCCTACAATGAGCAGTTCTTC. Translating it yields CASRESVQSSYNEQFF.

This rearrangement joins TRBV6-1 to TRBJ2-3; 12 bases fit TRBD2. CDR3 length: 15 amino acids. V was pared by 7 bases and J by 8 bases, with 10 bases of the junction left unmatched. Germline CDR1 reads MNHNS; CDR2 reads SASEGT. As DNA, the CDR3 is TGTGCCAGCACCCGGACTAGCGGGACTTGGGGTACGCAGTATTTT. This encodes CASTRTSGTWGTQYF.

J is TRBJ1-1 and V is TRBV11-1, with 7 bases that match TRBD1. The CDR3 is 15 amino acids. V lost 1 base to trimming and J lost 3 bases; unmatched junction nucleotides: 5. Germline CDR1 is SGHAT and CDR2 is FQDESV (reference sequence). The chain's CDR3 is CASSLDPGGYTEAFF. The CDR3 region has the DNA TGTGCCAGCAGCTTAGACCCAGGGGGTTACACTGAAGCTTTCTTT.

The chain has TRBV5-8 and TRBJ1-1; D gene ambiguous. Looked up from germline, CDR1 is SGHTS and CDR2 is YDEGEE. Trimming shortened V by 6 bases and J by 0 bases, and 12 bases separated the two germline ends. The CDR3 has 14 residues. The DNA of the CDR3 is TGTGCCAGCACCCGCGAGCTTATGAACACTGAAGCTTTCTTT. Translated: CASTRELMNTEAFF.

V is TRBV4-1 and J is TRBJ1-4; D is possibly TRBD1 (5 bases). Germline V gene data show CDR1 as MGHRA and CDR2 as YSYEKL. This CDR3 region has 18 residues. The V gene lost 0 bases and the J gene lost 4 bases, with 18 bases spanning the gap. CDR3 in DNA: TGCGCCAGCAGCCAAGATACCTCGCTCACAGGCCGTAATGAAAAACTGTTTTTT. Translation: CASSQDTSLTGRNEKLFF.